This T cell receptor (beta chain) was sequenced during a study of T cells in Graves' hyperthyroidism and ophthalmopathy. Broader study findings: Blood samples included most of the expanded thyroid clonotypes exceeding 0.001.

Comment on this clonotype: Its antigen is currently unknown.

Trimming at V came to 8 bases and at J to 5 bases, leaving 1 base not matched to a gene. The CDR3 extends over 12 amino acids. Germline lookup yields CDR1 LNHDA and CDR2 SQIVND (reference sequence). Patients with uncontrolled infections, other autoimmune diseases, pregnancy or lactation were excluded. Diagnostic decisions used clinical symptoms, serum thyroxine and TRAb, thyroid ultrasound and orbital computed tomography. Template material for amplifying TCR beta CDR3 regions consisted of RNA transcripts. The primer set for the first-round RT-PCR of the TCR CDR3 was HTBI. MiXCR, applied by TCRdb to the multiplex PCR reads, yields one record per CDR3 protein. This sample has some 600,000 distinct CDR3 sequences; about half occur once, and the top ten carry about 7.8%.

Source material: peripheral blood or thyroid tissue (not recorded which). The source of this sequence is a woman between 18 and 30 years old with Graves' hyperthyroidism. The genes are TRBV19 and TRBJ1-5, with TRBD1 matching 9 bases. CDR3 residues: CASGQGYQPQHF. CDR3 in DNA: TGTGCCAGTGGACAGGGGTATCAGCCCCAGCATTTT.